This T cell receptor (beta chain) came from a study of T cell responses to AZD1222 COVID-19 vaccine. The CDR3 totals 15 residues. Germline V gene data show CDR1 as MNHEY and CDR2 as SVGEGT. V lost 5 bases, J lost 8 bases, and 13 bases stayed unmatched. Sequencing used immunoSEQ multiplex PCR; TCRdb keeps in-frame clones, though not all of them. The sample's table shows about 140,000 clones. The chain has TRBV6-2 or TRBV6-3 and TRBJ2-3, with TRBD1 matching 7 bases. The TCR originated in an adult in good health. Material: peripheral blood. The CDR3 sequence is CASSKTGAYWATQYF. The CDR3 DNA reads TGTGCCAGCAGTAAAACAGGGGCGTACTGGGCTACGCAGTATTTT.